The 5 T cell receptor beta chains given below trace back to one sample, sequenced in a study of T cell changes during pregnancy in multiple sclerosis. Profiled with immunoSEQ multiplex PCR; TCRdb holds only in-frame clones, not every one. The table lists approximately 52,000 clones, approximately 92% of them singletons. This specimen was CD4+ T cells from peripheral blood mononuclear cells, taken in the second trimester of pregnancy. The receptors were gathered from a female donor in good health, enrolled as a control in a pregnancy study.

J is TRBJ2-4 and V is TRBV9; 9 nucleotides match TRBD1. This CDR3 has 16 residues. Trimming cost V 0 bases and J 4 bases; bases outside gene matches: 5. CDR1 is SGDLS and CDR2 is YYNGEE in the germline V gene. The CDR3 DNA sequence: TGTGCCAGCAGCGTAGGACAGGGGGGCCTAAAAAACATTCAGTACTTC. It codes for CASSVGQGGLKNIQYF.

J is TRBJ2-5 and V is TRBV29-1, with TRBD1 as a possible D gene (5 bases). Germline V CDR1 and CDR2: SQVTM, ANQGSEA. This CDR3 has 11 amino acids. V gave up 7 bases and J gave up 5 bases, with 11 bases separating them. In DNA, the CDR3 is TGCAGCGGTGGGGCTGGGGAGACCCAGTACTTC. It codes for CSGGAGETQYF.

The V call is TRBV5-1, the J call TRBJ2-3; TRBD2 agrees at 8 bases. In germline, CDR1 is SGHRS, CDR2 YFSETQ. Trimming took 4 bases from V and 3 from J; bases not matched to a gene: 7. The CDR3 runs 15 residues. The CDR3 spells CASSPLGGETDTQYF. The CDR3, as DNA: TGCGCCAGCAGCCCCCTCGGGGGGGAAACAGATACGCAGTATTTT.

J is TRBJ1-2 and V is TRBV7-6; D might be TRBD1 (6 bases). CDR3 length equals 13 residues. Trimming removed 5 bases from V and 2 bases from J, with 9 bases in between. Germline V gives CDR1 SGHVS, CDR2 FNYEAQ. CDR3 DNA sequence: TGTGCCAGCAGCCCCCAGGGGAACTATGGCTACACCTTC. This gives the protein CASSPQGNYGYTF.

The V and J genes are TRBV19 and TRBJ1-5, with D perhaps matching TRBD1 (6 bases). The V end lost 7 bases, the J end lost 4 bases, and 11 bases lay between the germline ends. The CDR3 consists of 13 residues. Germline CDR1 LNHDA, CDR2 SQIVND (reference sequence). The CDR3 is CASKPGDNQPQHF. CDR3 DNA sequence: TGTGCCAGTAAACCAGGGGATAATCAGCCCCAGCATTTT. Full variable domain (rest looked up from reference TRBV19 and TRBJ1-5): DGGITQSPKYLFRKEGQNVTLSCEQNLNHDAMYWYRQDPGQGLRLIYYSQIVNDFQKGDIAEGYSVSREKKESFPLTVTSAQKNPTAFYLCASKPGDNQPQHFGDGTRLSIL.